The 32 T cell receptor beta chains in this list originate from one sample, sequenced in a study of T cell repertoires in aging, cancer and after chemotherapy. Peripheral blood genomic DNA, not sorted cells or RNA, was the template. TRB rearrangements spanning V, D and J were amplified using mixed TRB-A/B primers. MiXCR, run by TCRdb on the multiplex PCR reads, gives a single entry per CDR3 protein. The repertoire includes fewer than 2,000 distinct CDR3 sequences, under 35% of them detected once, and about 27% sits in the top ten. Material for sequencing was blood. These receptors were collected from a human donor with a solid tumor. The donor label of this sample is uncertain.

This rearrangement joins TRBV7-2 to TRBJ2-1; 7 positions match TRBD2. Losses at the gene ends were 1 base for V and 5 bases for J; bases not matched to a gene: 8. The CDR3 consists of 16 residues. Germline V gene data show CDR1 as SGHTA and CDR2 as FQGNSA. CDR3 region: CASSLVRLAANNEQFF. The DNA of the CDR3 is TGTGCCAGCAGCTTAGTTCGACTAGCCGCCAACAATGAGCAGTTCTTC.

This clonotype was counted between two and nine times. CDR3 in DNA: TGTGCCAGCAGCTTAGACCTGACTAGACAGTTCTTC. The encoded protein is CASSLDLTRQFF. This chain connects TRBV11-3 to TRBJ2-1; a weak D match, TRBD2 (6 bases). Trimming took off 0 bases at V and 13 bases at J, with 10 bases between the two ends. Per the germline V gene, CDR1 is SGHNT and CDR2 is YENEEA. The CDR3 is 12 residues long.

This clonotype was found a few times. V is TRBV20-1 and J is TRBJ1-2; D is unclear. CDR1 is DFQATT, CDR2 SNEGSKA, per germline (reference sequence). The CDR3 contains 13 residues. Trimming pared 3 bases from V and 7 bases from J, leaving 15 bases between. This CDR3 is CSARLSPAGGYTF. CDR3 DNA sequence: TGCAGTGCTAGGTTGTCGCCCGCGGGTGGCTACACCTTC.

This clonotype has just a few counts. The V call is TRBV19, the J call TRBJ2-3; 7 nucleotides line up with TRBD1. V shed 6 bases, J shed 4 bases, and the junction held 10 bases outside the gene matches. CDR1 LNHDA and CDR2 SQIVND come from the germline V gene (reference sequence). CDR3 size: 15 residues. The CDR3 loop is CASRSDRPRADTQYF. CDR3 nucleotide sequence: TGTGCCAGTAGATCGGACAGGCCCCGGGCAGATACGCAGTATTTT.

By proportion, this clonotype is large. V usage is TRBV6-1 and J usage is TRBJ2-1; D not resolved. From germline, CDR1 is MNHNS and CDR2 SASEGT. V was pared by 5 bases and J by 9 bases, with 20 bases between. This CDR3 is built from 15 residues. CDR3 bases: TGTGCCAGCAGTCGGGCGTTGGGTCCCATCACTGAGCAGTTCTTC. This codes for CASSRALGPITEQFF.

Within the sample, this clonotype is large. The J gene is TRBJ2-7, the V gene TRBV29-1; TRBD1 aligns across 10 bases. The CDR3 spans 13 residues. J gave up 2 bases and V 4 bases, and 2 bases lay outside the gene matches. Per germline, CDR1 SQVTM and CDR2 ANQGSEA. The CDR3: CSVGGQGAYEQYF. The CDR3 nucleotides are TGCAGCGTTGGAGGACAGGGGGCCTACGAGCAGTACTTC.

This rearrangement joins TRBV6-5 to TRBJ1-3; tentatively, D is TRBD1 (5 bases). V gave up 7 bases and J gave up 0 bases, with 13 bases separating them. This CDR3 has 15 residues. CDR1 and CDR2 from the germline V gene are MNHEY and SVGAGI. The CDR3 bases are TGTGCCAGCATCGCGGGGGACCTCTCTGGAAACACCATATATTTT. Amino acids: CASIAGDLSGNTIYF.

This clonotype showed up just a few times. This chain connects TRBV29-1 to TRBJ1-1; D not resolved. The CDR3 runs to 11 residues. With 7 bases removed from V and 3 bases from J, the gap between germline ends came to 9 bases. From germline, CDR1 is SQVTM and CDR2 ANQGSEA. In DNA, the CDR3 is TGCAGCGGGAGATTGGACACTGAAGCTTTCTTT. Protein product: CSGRLDTEAFF.

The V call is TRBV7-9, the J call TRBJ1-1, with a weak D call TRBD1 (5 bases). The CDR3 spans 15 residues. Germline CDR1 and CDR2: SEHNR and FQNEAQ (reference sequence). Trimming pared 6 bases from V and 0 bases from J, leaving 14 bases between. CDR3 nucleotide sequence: TGTGCCAGCAGACCGTCAAGGGGCATGAACACTGAAGCTTTCTTT. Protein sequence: CASRPSRGMNTEAFF.

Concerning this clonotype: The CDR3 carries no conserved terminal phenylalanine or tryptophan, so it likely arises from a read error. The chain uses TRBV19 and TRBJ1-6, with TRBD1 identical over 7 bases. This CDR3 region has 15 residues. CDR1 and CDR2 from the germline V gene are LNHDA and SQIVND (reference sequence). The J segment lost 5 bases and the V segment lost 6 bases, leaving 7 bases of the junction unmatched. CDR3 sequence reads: CASSRSTGNNSPLHS. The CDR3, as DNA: TGTGCCAGTAGCCGTTCGACAGGGAATAATTCACCCCTCCACTCT.

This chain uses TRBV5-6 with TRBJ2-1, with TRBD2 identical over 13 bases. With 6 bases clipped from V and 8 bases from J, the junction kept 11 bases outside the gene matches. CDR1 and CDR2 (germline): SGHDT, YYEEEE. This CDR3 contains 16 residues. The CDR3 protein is CASTSATSGGSYEQFF. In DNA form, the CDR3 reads TGTGCCAGCACCAGCGCGACTAGCGGGGGGAGCTATGAGCAGTTCTTC.

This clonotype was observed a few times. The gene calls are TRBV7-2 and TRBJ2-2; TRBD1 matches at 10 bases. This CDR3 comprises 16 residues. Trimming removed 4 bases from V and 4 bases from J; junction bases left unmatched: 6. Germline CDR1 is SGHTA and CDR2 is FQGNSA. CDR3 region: CASSSRDRGITGELFF. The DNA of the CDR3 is TGTGCCAGCAGCTCCCGGGACAGGGGAATCACCGGGGAGCTGTTTTTT. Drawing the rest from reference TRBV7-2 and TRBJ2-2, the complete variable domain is GAGVSQSPSNKVTEKGKDVELRCDPISGHTALYWYRQSLGQGLEFLIYFQGNSAPDKSGLPSDRFSAERTGGSVSTLTIQRTQQEDSAVYLCASSSRDRGITGELFFGEGSRLTVL.

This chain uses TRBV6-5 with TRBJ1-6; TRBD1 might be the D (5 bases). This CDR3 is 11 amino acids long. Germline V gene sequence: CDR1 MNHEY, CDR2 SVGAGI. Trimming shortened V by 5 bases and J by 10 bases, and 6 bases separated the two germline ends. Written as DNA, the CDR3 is TGTGCCAGCAGTGGGGCCTCACCCCTCCACTTT. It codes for CASSGASPLHF.

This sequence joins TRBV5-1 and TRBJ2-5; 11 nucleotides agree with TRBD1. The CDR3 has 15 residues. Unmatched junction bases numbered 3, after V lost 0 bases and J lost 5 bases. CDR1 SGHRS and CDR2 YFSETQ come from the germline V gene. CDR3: CASSLGTGGRETQYF. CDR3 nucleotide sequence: TGCGCCAGCAGCTTGGGGACAGGGGGCAGGGAGACCCAGTACTTC.

The CDR3 sequence is CSATTPLSGQTYEQYF. The CDR3 coding sequence is TGCAGTGCTACTACCCCACTATCGGGACAGACCTACGAGCAGTACTTC. This chain uses TRBV20-1 with TRBJ2-7; 7 bases are a match to TRBD1. V shed 4 bases and J 2 bases; nucleotides not matched to a gene: 14. Germline assignment: CDR1 DFQATT and CDR2 SNEGSKA (reference sequence). The CDR3 extends over 16 amino acids.

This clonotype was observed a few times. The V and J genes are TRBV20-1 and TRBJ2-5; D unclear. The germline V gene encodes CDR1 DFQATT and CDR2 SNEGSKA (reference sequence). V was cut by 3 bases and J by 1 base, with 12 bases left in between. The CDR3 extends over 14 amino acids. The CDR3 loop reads CSARIPHGQETQYF. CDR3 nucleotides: TGCAGTGCTAGGATACCACACGGCCAAGAGACCCAGTACTTC.

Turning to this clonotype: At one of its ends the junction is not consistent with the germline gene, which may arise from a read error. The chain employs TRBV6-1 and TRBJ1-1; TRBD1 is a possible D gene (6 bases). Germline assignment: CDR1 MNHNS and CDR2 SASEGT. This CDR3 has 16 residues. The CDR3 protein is CAGRQALFNMNTKAFF. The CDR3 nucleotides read TGTGCCGGTAGACAGGCCCTTTTCAACATGAACACTAAAGCTTTCTTT.

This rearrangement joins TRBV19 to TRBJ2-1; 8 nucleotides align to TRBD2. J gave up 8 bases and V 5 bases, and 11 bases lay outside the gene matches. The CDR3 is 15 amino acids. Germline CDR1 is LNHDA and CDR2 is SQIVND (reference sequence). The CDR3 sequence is CASSSPGLVSDEQFF. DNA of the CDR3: TGTGCCAGTAGTTCCCCGGGACTAGTAAGTGATGAGCAGTTCTTC.

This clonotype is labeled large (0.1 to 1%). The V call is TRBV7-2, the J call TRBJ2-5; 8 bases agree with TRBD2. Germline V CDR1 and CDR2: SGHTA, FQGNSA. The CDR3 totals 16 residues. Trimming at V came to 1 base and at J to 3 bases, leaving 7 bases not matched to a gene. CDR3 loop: CASSLVYGGVEETQYF. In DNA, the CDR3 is TGTGCCAGCAGCTTAGTTTACGGGGGGGTCGAAGAGACCCAGTACTTC.

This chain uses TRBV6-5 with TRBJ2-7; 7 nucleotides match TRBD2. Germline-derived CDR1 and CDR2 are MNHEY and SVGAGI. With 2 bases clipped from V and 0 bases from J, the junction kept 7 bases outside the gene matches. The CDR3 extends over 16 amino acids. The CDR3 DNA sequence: TGTGCCAGCAGTTACCGGCCCGGGACTAACTCCTACGAGCAGTACTTC. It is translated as CASSYRPGTNSYEQYF.

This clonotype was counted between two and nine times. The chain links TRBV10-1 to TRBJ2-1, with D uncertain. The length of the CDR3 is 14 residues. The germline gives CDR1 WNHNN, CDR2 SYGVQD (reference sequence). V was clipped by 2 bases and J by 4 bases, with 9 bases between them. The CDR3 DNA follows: TGCGCCAGCAGTGAGGGGCTACCGTACAATGAGCAGTTCTTC. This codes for CASSEGLPYNEQFF.

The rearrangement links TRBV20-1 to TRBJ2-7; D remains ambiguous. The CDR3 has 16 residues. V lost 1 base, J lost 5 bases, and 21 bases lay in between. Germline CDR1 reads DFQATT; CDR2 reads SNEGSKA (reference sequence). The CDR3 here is CSARVLNPDPPNEQYF. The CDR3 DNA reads TGCAGTGCTAGAGTCTTGAACCCAGACCCCCCCAACGAGCAGTACTTC.

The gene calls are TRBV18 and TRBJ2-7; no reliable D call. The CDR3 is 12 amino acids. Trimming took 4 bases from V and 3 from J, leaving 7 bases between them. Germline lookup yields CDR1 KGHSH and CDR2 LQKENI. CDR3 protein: CASSRQNYEQYF. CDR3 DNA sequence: TGTGCCAGCTCACGACAAAACTACGAGCAGTACTTC.

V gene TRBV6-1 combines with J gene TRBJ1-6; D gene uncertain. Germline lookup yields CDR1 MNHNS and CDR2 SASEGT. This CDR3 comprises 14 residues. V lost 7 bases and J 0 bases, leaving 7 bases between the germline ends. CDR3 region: CASTGSSYNSPLHF. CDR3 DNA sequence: TGTGCCAGCACAGGAAGCTCCTATAATTCACCCCTCCACTTT.

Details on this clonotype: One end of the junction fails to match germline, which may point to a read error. The CDR3 sequence is CTSSFDGGQPQHF. CDR3 DNA: TGTACCAGCAGTTTCGATGGTGGTCAGCCCCAGCATTTT. The chain carries TRBV12-3 or TRBV12-4 and TRBJ1-5; D not resolved. The CDR3 has 13 amino acids.

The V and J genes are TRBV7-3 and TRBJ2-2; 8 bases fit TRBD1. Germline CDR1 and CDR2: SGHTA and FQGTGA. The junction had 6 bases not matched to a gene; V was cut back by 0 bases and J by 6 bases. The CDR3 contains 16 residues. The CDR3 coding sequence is TGTGCCAGCAGCTTAACTGTCAGGGGGCAGGCCGGGGAGCTGTTTTTT. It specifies CASSLTVRGQAGELFF.

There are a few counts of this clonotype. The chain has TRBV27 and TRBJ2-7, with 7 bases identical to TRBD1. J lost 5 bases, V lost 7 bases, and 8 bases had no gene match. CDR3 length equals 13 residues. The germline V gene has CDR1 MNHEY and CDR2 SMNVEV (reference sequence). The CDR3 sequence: CASTSNRGHEQYF. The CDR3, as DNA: TGTGCCAGCACCTCGAACAGGGGCCACGAGCAGTACTTC.

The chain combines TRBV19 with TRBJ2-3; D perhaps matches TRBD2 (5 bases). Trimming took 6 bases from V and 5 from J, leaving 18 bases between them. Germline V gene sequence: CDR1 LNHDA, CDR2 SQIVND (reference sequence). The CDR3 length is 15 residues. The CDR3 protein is CASSIPLAGRDTQYF. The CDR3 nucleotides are TGTGCCAGTAGCATACCCCTAGCCGGACGAGATACGCAGTATTTT.

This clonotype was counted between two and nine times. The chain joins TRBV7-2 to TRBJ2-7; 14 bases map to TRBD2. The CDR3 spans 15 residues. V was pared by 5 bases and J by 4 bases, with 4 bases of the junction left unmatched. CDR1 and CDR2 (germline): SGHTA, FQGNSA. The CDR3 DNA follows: TGTGCCAGCAGCCTGGGGACTAGCGGGGGATACGAGCAGTACTTC. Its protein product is CASSLGTSGGYEQYF.

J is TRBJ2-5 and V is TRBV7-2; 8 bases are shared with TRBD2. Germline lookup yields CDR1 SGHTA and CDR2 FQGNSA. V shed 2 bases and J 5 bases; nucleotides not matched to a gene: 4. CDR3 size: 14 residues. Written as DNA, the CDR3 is TGTGCCAGCAGCTTAATTCCGGGAGGGGAGACCCAGTACTTC. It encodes CASSLIPGGETQYF.

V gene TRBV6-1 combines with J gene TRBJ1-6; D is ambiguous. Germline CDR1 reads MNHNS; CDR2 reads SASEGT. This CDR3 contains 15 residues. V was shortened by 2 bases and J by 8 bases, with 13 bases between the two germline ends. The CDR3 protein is CASSESRREDSPLHF. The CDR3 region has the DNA TGTGCCAGCAGTGAAAGTCGACGGGAGGATTCACCCCTCCACTTT.

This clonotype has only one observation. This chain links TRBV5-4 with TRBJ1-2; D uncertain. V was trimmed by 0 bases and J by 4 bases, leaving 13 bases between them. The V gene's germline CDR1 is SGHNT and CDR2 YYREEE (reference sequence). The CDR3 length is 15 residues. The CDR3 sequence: CASSLEREGVYGYTF. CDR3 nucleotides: TGTGCCAGCAGCTTGGAAAGGGAAGGAGTCTATGGCTACACCTTC.